This T cell receptor (beta chain) was identified during a study of OX40 agonist ivuxolimab in advanced cancers. V was shortened by 0 bases and J by 3 bases, with 12 bases between the two germline ends. The CDR3 runs 15 residues. Germline V gives CDR1 SGHRS, CDR2 YFSETQ. This clone was counted a single time. Profiling relied on immunoSEQ multiplex PCR, and the TCRdb table lists in-frame clones only, not all of them. Here the sample spans about 73,000 clones, roughly 90% being singletons. The input for sequencing was CD4+ or CD8+ T cells sorted from blood, taken in a trial of the OX40 agonist ivuxolimab. The rearrangement uses TRBV5-1 and TRBJ1-1, with D possibly being TRBD1 (5 bases). This receptor was taken from an adult with an advanced solid tumor such as melanoma, head and neck, liver or kidney cancer. The CDR3 DNA sequence: TGCGCCAGCAGCTTGGAGGTGGGGCCAGACACTGAAGCTTTCTTT. Translating it yields CASSLEVGPDTEAFF.